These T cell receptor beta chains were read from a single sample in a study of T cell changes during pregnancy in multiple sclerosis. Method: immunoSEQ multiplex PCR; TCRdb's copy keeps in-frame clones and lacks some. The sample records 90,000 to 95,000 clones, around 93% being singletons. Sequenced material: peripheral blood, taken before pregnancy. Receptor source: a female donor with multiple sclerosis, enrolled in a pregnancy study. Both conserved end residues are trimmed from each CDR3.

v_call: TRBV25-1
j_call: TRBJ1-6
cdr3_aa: ASSEGGATYNSPLH

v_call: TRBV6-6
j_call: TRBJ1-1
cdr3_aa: ASSFIQGAITEAF

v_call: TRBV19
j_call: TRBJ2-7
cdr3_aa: ASTSGTGVDEQY

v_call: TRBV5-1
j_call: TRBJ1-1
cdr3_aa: ASSLDSLNTEAF

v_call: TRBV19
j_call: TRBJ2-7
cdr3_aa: ASSIRRDEQY

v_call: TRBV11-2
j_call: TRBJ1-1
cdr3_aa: ASSHWTGKVEAF

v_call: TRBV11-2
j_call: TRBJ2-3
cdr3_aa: ASSLRGRSTDTQY

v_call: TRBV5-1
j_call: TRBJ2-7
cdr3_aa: ASSLGDRRSYEQY

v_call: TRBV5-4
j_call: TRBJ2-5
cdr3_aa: ASSLGEETQY

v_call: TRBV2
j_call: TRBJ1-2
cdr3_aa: ASTPGLANYGYT

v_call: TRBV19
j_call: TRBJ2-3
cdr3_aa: ASSIPSGLTDTQY

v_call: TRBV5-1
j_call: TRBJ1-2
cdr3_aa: ASSLVRQGANYGYT

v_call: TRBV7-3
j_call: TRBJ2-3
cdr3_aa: ASSSGLALTDTQY

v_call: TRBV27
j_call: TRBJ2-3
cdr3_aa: ASSLKPQTSGRAKDTQY

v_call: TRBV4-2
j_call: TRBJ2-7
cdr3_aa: ASSQTSGSSYEQY

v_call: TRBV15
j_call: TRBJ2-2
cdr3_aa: ATSRAGTGELF

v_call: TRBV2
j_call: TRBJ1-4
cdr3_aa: ASSKTGGGEKLF

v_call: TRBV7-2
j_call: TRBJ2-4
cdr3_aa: ASSLELAGGNIQY

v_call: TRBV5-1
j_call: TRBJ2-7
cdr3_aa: ASSLLGTGTYEQY

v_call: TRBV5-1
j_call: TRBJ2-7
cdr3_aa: ASSLSGVYEQY

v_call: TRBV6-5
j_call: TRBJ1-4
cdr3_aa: ASSQAGSEKLF

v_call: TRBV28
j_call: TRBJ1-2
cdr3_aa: ASSLQGGYGYT

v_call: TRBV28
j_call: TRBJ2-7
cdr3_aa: ASSIRENEQY

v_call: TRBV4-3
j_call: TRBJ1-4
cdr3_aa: ASSQDIGGREKLF

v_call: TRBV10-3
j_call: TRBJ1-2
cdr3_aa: AQGEGNYGYT

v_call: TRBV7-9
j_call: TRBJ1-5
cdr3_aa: ASSVGPGNQPQH

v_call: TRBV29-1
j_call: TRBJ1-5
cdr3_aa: SVTSGQGGGQPQH

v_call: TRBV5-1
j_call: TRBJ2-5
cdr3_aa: ATQGNPQETQY

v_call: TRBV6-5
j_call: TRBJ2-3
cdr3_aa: ASSLEQGTDTQY

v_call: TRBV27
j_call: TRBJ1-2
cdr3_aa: ASSPLDRGRGYT

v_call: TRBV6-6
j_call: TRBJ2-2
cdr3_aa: ASSEPGGPGELF

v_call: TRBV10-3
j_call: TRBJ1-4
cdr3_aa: AISETTGGFNEKLF

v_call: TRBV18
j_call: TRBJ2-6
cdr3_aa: ASSPFGQAGANVLT

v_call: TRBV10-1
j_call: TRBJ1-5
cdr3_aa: ASSDGAVPQPQH

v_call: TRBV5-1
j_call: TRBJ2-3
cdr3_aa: ASTDFDTQY

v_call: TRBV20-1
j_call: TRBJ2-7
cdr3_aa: SAGQYEQY

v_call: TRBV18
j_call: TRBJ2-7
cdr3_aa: ASSPSGQASYEQY

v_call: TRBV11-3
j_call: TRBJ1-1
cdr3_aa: ASSLGEGGGSEAF

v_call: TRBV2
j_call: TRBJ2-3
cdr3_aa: ASRSGAGVTDTQY

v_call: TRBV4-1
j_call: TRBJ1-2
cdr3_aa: ASSQGGRDGYT

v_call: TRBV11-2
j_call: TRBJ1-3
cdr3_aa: ASSLAGPGNTIY

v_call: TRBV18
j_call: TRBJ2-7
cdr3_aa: ASSPTENYEQY

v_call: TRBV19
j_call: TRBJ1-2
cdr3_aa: ASRGRTGDYGYT

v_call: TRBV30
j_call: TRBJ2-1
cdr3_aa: AWSGMGGSYNEQF

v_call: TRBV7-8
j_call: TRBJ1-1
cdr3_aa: ASSQRGGAITEAF

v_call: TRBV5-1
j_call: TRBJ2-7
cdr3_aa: ASSLVRDEQY

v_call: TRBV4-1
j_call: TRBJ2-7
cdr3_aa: ASSLLQGYEQY